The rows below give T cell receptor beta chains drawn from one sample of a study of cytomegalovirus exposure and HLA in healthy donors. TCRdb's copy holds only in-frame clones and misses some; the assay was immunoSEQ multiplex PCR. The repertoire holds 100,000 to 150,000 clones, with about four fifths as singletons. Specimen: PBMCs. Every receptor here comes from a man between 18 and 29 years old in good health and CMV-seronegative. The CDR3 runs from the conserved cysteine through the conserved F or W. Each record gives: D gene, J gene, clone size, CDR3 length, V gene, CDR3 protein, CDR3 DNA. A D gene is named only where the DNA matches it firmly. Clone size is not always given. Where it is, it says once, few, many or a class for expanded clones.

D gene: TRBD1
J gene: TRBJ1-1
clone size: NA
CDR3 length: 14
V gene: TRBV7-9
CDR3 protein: CASSAATGSPTAFF
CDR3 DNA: TGTGCCAGCAGCGCCGCGACAGGGAGCCCGACAGCTTTCTTT

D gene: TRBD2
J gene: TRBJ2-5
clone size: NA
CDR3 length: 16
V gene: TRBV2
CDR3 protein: CASSDTSGGTWWTQYF
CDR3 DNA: TGTGCCAGCAGCGACACTAGCGGGGGGACCTGGTGGACCCAGTACTTC

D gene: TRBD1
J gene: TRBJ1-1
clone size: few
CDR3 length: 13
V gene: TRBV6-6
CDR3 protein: CASSQTGVTEAFF
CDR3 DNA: TGTGCCAGCAGTCAAACAGGGGTTACTGAAGCTTTCTTT

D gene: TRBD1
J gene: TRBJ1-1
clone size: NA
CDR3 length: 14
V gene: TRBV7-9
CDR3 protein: CASSQGTGNTEAFF
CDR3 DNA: TGTGCCAGCAGCCAAGGGACAGGGAACACTGAAGCTTTCTTT

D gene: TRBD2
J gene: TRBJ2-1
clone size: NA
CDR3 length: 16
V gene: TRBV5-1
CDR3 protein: CASSLEVAGGPGGWFF
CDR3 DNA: TGCGCCAGCAGCTTAGAGGTAGCGGGGGGGCCAGGAGGTTGGTTCTTC

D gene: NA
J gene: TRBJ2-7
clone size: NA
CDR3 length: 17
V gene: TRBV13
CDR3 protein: CASSHLHPLRNLRKQYF
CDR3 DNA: TGTGCCAGCTCGCACTTACACCCTTTGCGGAACCTACGGAAGCAGTACTTC

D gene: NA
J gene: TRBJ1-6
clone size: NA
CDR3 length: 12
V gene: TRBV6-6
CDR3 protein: CASSPMGGSLHF
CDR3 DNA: TGTGCCAGCAGTCCCATGGGGGGATCCCTCCACTTT

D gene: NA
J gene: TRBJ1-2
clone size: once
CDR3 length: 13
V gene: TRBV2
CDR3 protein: CASSGDTNYGYTF
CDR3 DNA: TGTGCCAGCAGTGGGGACACCAACTATGGCTACACCTTC

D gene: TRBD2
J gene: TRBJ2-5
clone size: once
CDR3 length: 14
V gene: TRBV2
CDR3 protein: CASSGLAGPTDQYF
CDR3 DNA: TGTGCCAGCAGTGGGCTAGCGGGACCGACGGACCAGTACTTC

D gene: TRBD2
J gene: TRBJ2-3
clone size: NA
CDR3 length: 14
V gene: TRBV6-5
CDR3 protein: CASTKGLEADTQYF
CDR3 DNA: TGTGCCAGCACCAAAGGACTAGAGGCAGATACGCAGTATTTT

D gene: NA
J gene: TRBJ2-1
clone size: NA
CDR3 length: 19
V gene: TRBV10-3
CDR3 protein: CAISGGQSQGGSSYNEQFF
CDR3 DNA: TGTGCCATCAGTGGAGGACAGTCCCAGGGTGGGAGCTCCTACAATGAGCAGTTCTTC

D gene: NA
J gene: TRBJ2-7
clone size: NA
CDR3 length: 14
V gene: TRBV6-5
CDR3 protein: CASSYRVSFYEQYF
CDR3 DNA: TGTGCCAGCAGTTACCGGGTGAGTTTCTACGAGCAGTACTTC

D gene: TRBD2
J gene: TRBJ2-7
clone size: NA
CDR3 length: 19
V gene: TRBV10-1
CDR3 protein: CASSESGGRIKPFYYEQYF
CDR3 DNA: TGCGCCAGCAGTGAGTCGGGAGGGAGGATAAAACCATTTTACTACGAGCAGTACTTC

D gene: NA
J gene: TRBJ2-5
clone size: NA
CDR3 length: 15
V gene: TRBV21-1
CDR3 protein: CASSKFVRGEETQYF
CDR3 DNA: TGTGCCAGCAGCAAATTCGTGCGGGGGGAAGAGACCCAGTACTTC

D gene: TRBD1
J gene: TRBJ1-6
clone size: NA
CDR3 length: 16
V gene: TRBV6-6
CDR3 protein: CASSYSLGQVNSPLHF
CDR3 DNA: TGTGCCAGCAGTTACTCGTTAGGACAGGTTAATTCACCCCTCCACTTT

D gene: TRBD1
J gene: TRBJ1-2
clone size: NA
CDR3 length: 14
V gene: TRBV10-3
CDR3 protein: CAITADRENYGYTF
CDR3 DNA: TGTGCCATCACCGCGGACAGGGAAAACTATGGCTACACCTTC

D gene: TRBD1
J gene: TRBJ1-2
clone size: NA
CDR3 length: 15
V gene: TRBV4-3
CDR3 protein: CASSPGQGASYGYTF
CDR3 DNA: TGCGCCAGCAGCCCGGGACAGGGGGCATCCTATGGCTACACCTTC

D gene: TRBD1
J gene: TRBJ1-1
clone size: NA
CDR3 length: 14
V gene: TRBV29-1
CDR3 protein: CSSPGGQGKAEAFF
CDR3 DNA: TGCAGCTCCCCAGGGGGACAGGGTAAGGCTGAAGCTTTCTTT

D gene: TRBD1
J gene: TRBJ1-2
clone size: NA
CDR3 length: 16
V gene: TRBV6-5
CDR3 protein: CASSYGGTGNPVGYTF
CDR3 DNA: TGTGCCAGCAGTTACGGCGGGACAGGGAACCCGGTTGGCTACACCTTC

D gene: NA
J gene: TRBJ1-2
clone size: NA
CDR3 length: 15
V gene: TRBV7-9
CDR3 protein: CASSLANPAGAGYTF
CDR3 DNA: TGTGCCAGCAGCTTAGCTAACCCAGCAGGGGCCGGCTACACCTTC

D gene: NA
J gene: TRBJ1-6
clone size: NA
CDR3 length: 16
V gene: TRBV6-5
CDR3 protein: CASSFFQGPPPPPLHF
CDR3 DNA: TGTGCCAGCAGTTTCTTTCAGGGGCCCCCCCCTCCACCCCTCCACTTT

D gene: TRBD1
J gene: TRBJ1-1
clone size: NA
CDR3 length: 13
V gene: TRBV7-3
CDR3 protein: CASSLGTGTEAFF
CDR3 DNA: TGTGCCAGCAGCCTTGGGACAGGGACTGAAGCTTTCTTT

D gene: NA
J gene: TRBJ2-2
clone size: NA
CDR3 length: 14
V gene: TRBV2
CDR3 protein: CASREGSATGELFF
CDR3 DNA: TGTGCCAGCAGGGAAGGGAGCGCGACCGGGGAGCTGTTTTTT

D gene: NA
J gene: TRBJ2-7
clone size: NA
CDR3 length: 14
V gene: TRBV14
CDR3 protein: CASSQDRGNYEQYF
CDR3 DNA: TGTGCCAGCAGCCAAGATAGAGGAAACTACGAGCAGTACTTC

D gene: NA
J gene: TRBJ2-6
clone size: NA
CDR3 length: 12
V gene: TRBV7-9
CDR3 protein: CASSSGVNVLTF
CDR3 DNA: TGTGCCAGCAGCTCCGGGGTCAACGTCCTGACTTTC

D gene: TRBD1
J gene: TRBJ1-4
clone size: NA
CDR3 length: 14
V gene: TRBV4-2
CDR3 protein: CASSQGTGSEKLFF
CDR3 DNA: TGTGCCAGCAGCCAAGGGACAGGGAGCGAAAAACTGTTTTTT

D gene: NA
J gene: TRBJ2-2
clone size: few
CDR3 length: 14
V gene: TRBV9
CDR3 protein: CASSVARVTGELFF
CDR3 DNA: TGTGCCAGCAGCGTGGCCAGGGTCACCGGGGAGCTGTTTTTT

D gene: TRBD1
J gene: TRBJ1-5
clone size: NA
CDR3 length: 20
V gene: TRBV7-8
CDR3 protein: CASSPGSLAGGRTGNQPQHF
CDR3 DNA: TGTGCCAGCAGCCCAGGGAGTTTGGCAGGGGGGCGTACGGGCAATCAGCCCCAGCATTTT

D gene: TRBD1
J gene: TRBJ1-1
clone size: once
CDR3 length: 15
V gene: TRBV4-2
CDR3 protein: CASSRRQGSRTEAFF
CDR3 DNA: TGTGCCAGCAGCCGGAGACAGGGTTCACGGACTGAAGCTTTCTTT

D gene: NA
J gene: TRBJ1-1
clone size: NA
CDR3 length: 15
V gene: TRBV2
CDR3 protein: CASSESRQDGAEAFF
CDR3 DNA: TGTGCCAGCAGTGAAAGTCGACAGGACGGCGCTGAAGCTTTCTTT

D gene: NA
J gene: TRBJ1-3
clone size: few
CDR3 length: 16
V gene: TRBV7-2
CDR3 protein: CASSLGLKGSGNTIYF
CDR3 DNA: TGTGCCAGCAGCTTAGGTTTGAAGGGGTCGGGAAACACCATATATTTT